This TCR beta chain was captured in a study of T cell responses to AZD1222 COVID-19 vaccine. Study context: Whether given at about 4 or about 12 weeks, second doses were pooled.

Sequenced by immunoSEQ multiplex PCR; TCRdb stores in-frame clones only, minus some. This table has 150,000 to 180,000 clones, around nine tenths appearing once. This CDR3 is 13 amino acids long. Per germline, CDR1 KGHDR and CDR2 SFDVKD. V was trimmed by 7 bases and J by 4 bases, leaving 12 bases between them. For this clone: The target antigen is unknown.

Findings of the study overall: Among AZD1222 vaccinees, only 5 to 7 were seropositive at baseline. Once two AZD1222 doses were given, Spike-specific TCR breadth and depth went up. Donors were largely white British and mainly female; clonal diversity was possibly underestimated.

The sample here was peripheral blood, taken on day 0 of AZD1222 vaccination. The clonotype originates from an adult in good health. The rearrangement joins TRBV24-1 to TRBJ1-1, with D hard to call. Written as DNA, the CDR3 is TGTGCCACCAGACCCACTCGTAGCACTGAAGCTTTCTTT. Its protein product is CATRPTRSTEAFF.